Listed here are 14 T cell receptor beta chains from one sample, sequenced in a study of cytomegalovirus exposure and HLA in healthy donors. This PCR relied on a set of 60 Vbeta primers and 13 Jbeta primers. Clones were read by immunoSEQ multiplex PCR, and TCRdb kept only the in-frame ones, dropping some. This table holds around 140,000 clones, over 60% found once. Sequencing was performed on PBMCs. The receptors here all came from a woman aged 60 to 75 in good health and CMV-seronegative.

This clone was counted once. The chain carries TRBV5-1 and TRBJ2-3, with 9 positions matching TRBD2. The CDR3 contains 16 residues. V lost 0 bases and J lost 1; bases outside the gene matches: 3. CDR1 is SGHRS and CDR2 is YFSETQ in the germline V gene. The CDR3 region is CASSLARTSGTDTQYF. In DNA form, the CDR3 reads TGCGCCAGCAGCTTGGCGAGGACTAGCGGCACAGATACGCAGTATTTT.

This rearrangement joins TRBV5-6 to TRBJ2-1; 8 bases match TRBD1. V lost 3 bases and J lost 4; bases outside the gene matches: 6. The CDR3 consists of 15 residues. Germline CDR1 and CDR2: SGHDT and YYEEEE. The CDR3 DNA sequence: TGTGCCAGCAGCTGGACAGGGAACCTTTACAATGAGCAGTTCTTC. Translated, it gives CASSWTGNLYNEQFF.

This clone has just a few counts. The V call is TRBV10-3, the J call TRBJ2-2; 9 nucleotides match TRBD2. V was clipped by 1 base and J by 4 bases; unmatched bases: 4. The CDR3 covers 16 residues. Per the germline V gene, CDR1 is ENHRY and CDR2 is SYGVKD. The CDR3 DNA reads TGTGCCATCAGTGAGTTTAGCGGGAGTGCCACCGGGGAGCTGTTTTTT. It translates to CAISEFSGSATGELFF.

This clone showed up just a few times. The rearrangement links TRBV18 to TRBJ2-3, with 9 bases fitting TRBD1. The CDR3 loop spans 21 amino acids. The germline V gene has CDR1 KGHSH and CDR2 LQKENI. J gave up 2 bases and V 0 bases, and 18 bases lay outside the gene matches. CDR3 sequence (DNA): TGTGCCAGCTCACCACCGAGGGACAGGGCTAGCGACCCTTCGATCACAGATACGCAGTATTTT. As protein: CASSPPRDRASDPSITDTQYF.

This clone was counted only a few times. The rearrangement joins TRBV6-1 to TRBJ1-1, with TRBD1 matching 8 bases. This CDR3 has 15 amino acids. Germline V gene sequence: CDR1 MNHNS, CDR2 SASEGT. V was pared by 0 bases and J by 6 bases, with 6 bases of the junction left unmatched. CDR3: CASSEAGQGTAEAFF. The CDR3 nucleotides are TGTGCCAGCAGTGAAGCCGGACAGGGAACCGCTGAAGCTTTCTTT.

The chain carries TRBV6-1 and TRBJ2-2; a possible D gene is TRBD2 (5 bases). The CDR3 is 13 residues long. From germline, CDR1 is MNHNS and CDR2 SASEGT. The V and J ends lost 3 bases and 6 bases respectively, with 8 bases between them. CDR3 region: CASSDTSPGELFF. The CDR3, as DNA: TGTGCCAGCAGTGATACTAGTCCCGGGGAGCTGTTTTTT.

The chain employs TRBV4-3 and TRBJ2-1; 13 nucleotides line up with TRBD2. The CDR3 runs 15 residues. CDR1 and CDR2 from the germline V gene are LGHNA and YSLEER. With 2 bases clipped from V and 8 bases from J, the junction kept 3 bases outside the gene matches. The CDR3 loop reads CASSQTSGRAYEQFF. The CDR3 DNA sequence: TGCGCCAGCAGCCAAACTAGCGGGAGGGCCTATGAGCAGTTCTTC.

V and J are TRBV28 and TRBJ2-6; D unresolved. Germline V gives CDR1 MDHEN, CDR2 SYDVKM. The CDR3 contains 13 residues. V was shortened by 6 bases and J by 5 bases, with 8 bases between the two germline ends. The CDR3 region has the DNA TGTGCCAGCAGCCCAAATTGGGCCAACGTCCTGACTTTC. As protein: CASSPNWANVLTF.

The rearrangement joins TRBV5-4 to TRBJ2-7, with D possibly being TRBD1 (6 bases). Trimming stripped 3 bases from V and 3 bases from J, with 13 bases between. Germline V CDR1 and CDR2: SGHNT, YYREEE (reference sequence). The CDR3 is 14 amino acids. CDR3 amino acids: CASSSQGRLYEQYF. The CDR3, as DNA: TGTGCCAGCAGCTCCCAGGGGCGCCTCTACGAGCAGTACTTC.

The rearrangement links TRBV7-9 to TRBJ1-5; no definite D call. This CDR3 contains 15 residues. The germline CDR1 and CDR2 sequences are SEHNR and FQNEAQ (reference sequence). The V end lost 5 bases, the J end lost 1 base, and 12 bases lay between the germline ends. This chain's CDR3 is CASSPAGRSNQPQHF. In DNA, the CDR3 is TGTGCCAGCAGCCCCGCGGGTCGAAGCAATCAGCCCCAGCATTTT.

This clone occurred a few times. CDR3 nucleotide sequence: TGTGCCAGCACTCGACGGGGGGTCAATCAGCCCCAGCATTTT. Residues: CASTRRGVNQPQHF. J is TRBJ1-5 and V is TRBV28, with D possibly being TRBD1 (5 bases). Trimming stripped 7 bases from V and 3 bases from J, with 13 bases between. CDR1 and CDR2 (germline): MDHEN, SYDVKM. The CDR3 loop spans 14 amino acids. The full variable domain, its missing parts supplied by reference TRBV28 and TRBJ1-5, is DVKVTQSSRYLVKRTGEKVFLECVQDMDHENMFWYRQDPGLGLRLIYFSYDVKMKEKGDIPEGYSVSREKKERFSLILESASTNQTSMYLCASTRRGVNQPQHFGDGTRLSIL.

This clone appeared a few times. The chain links TRBV7-2 to TRBJ2-1; 11 nucleotides agree with TRBD2. The germline V gene encodes CDR1 SGHTA and CDR2 FQGNSA. V lost 7 bases to trimming and J lost 10 bases; unmatched junction nucleotides: 18. The CDR3 runs 17 residues. The CDR3 protein is CASNHPTSGARGFEQFF. CDR3 coding DNA: TGTGCCAGCAACCACCCGACTAGCGGGGCCCGGGGCTTCGAGCAGTTCTTC.

This clone was recorded only once. The V and J genes are TRBV7-9 and TRBJ2-5; the match to TRBD1 covers 10 bases. With V trimmed by 1 base and J by 5 bases, 10 bases remained unmatched. The CDR3 is 17 amino acids. The V gene's germline CDR1 is SEHNR and CDR2 FQNEAQ (reference sequence). The CDR3 DNA sequence: TGTGCCAGCAGCTTAGGACAGGGGGCTATAACATGGGAGACCCAGTACTTC. It translates to CASSLGQGAITWETQYF.

A few counts support this clone. This chain uses TRBV6-1 with TRBJ2-3; 8 nucleotides align to TRBD1. The CDR3 totals 15 residues. Germline values: CDR1 MNHNS, CDR2 SASEGT. V gave up 10 bases and J gave up 0 bases; unmatched junction bases: 9. Written as DNA, the CDR3 is TGTGCCACAGGGGGCCTAGCGTTCAGCACAGATACGCAGTATTTT. Amino acids: CATGGLAFSTDTQYF.